This entry lists 22 T cell receptor beta chains sequenced from one sample in a study of Ad26.COV2.S vaccination and SARS-CoV-2 variants. The treatment: about 20 received Ad26.COV2.S at low or high dose, single or two shots; roughly five received placebo; per-sample allocation not given. Specimens were obtained on day 63 following the first vaccine or placebo injection. Only in-frame clones appear in the TCRdb table, and some are missing; sequencing was by immunoSEQ multiplex PCR. This table holds around 340,000 clones, 88% found once. The source material was peripheral blood, sampled in a trial of Ad26.COV2.S vaccine versus placebo. The receptors originated from a person aged 18 to 65 who received the Ad26.COV2.S COVID-19 vaccine or a placebo.

This chain connects TRBV10-3 to TRBJ1-2; maybe TRBD1 (5 bases). The CDR3 has 15 amino acids. The V and J ends lost 4 bases and 4 bases respectively, with 16 bases between them. Germline assignment: CDR1 ENHRY and CDR2 SYGVKD. This chain's CDR3 is CAISAPPTETYGYTF. As DNA, the CDR3 is TGTGCCATCAGTGCACCTCCGACAGAAACCTATGGCTACACCTTC.

The count of this clone is one. Distinct nucleotide sequences in the sample also encode this CDR3. V is TRBV12-3 or TRBV12-4 and J is TRBJ1-1; D is ambiguous. The ends were cut back, 3 bases at V and 1 base at J, with 6 bases in the middle. The CDR3 has 13 residues. The CDR3 protein is CASSLRQNTEAFF. DNA for the CDR3: TGTGCCAGCAGTTTGAGGCAGAACACTGAAGCTTTCTTT.

V gene TRBV6-5 combines with J gene TRBJ2-5, with 10 bases aligning to TRBD1. Germline V CDR1 and CDR2: MNHEY, SVGAGI. CDR3 length: 15 amino acids. Trimming removed 5 bases from V and 1 base from J; junction bases left unmatched: 4. CDR3 in DNA: TGTGCCAGCAGTAGGTGGGACAGGGGCCAAGAGACCCAGTACTTC. This gives the protein CASSRWDRGQETQYF.

The V call is TRBV9, the J call TRBJ2-7, with TRBD2 matching over 9 bases. The CDR3 extends over 16 amino acids. J was trimmed by 3 bases and V by 4 bases; bases with no gene match: 11. CDR1 SGDLS and CDR2 YYNGEE come from the germline V gene. As DNA, the CDR3 is TGTGCCAGCAGCCTTCGGCTAGCGGGGAATATCTACGAGCAGTACTTC. It yields the protein CASSLRLAGNIYEQYF.

For the CDR3, the DNA is TGTGCCAGCAGCTCCCCCCGCCTAGCTAGGGAGACCCAGTACTTC. Protein: CASSSPRLARETQYF. V is TRBV3-1 (or the pseudogene TRBV3-2) and J is TRBJ2-5; a weak D match, TRBD2 (5 bases). Between the trimmed V and J ends, which lost 5 bases and 5 bases, there was a span of 18 bases. Germline CDR1 reads LGHDT; CDR2 reads YNNKEL (reference sequence). CDR3 length equals 15 residues.

The chain combines TRBV4-3 with TRBJ1-4; 7 bases align to TRBD1. The CDR3 loop spans 17 amino acids. Germline V CDR1 and CDR2: LGHNA, YSLEER. V gave up 0 bases and J gave up 8 bases; unmatched junction bases: 12. The CDR3 spells CASSQDGRGPPGEKLFF. CDR3 coding DNA: TGCGCCAGCAGCCAAGATGGGAGGGGGCCCCCTGGGGAAAAACTGTTTTTT.

About this clone itself: This same CDR3 is encoded by further DNA sequences in the sample. The chain links TRBV3-1 (or the pseudogene TRBV3-2) to TRBJ1-1; D not resolved. The CDR3 consists of 13 residues. CDR1 and CDR2 from the germline V gene are LGHDT and YNNKEL (reference sequence). V lost 1 base and J lost 0, with 3 bases in between. The CDR3 protein is CASSQGLNTEAFF. The CDR3 bases are TGTGCCAGCAGCCAAGGCCTGAACACTGAAGCTTTCTTT.

This clone was observed a single time. This chain joins TRBV28 and TRBJ2-7, with TRBD1 matching 10 bases. J gave up 0 bases and V 7 bases, and 15 bases lay outside the gene matches. CDR1 MDHEN and CDR2 SYDVKM come from the germline V gene. This CDR3 spans 18 amino acids. The CDR3 bases are TGTGCCAGCATCCAACCGCCGGGACAGGGGCATAACTCCTACGAGCAGTACTTC. This gives the protein CASIQPPGQGHNSYEQYF.

The chain is built from TRBV19 and TRBJ1-2, with 7 bases aligning to TRBD1. In germline, CDR1 is LNHDA, CDR2 SQIVND (reference sequence). The CDR3 has 13 residues. With V trimmed by 7 bases and J by 4 bases, 6 bases remained unmatched. DNA for the CDR3: TGTGCCAGTATGGGGACAGCCCCCTATGGCTACACCTTC. This gives the protein CASMGTAPYGYTF.

The sample holds a few counts of this clone. An end of the junction does not agree with germline; a read error may underlie this. The chain combines TRBV6-4 with TRBJ1-2; D is ambiguous. The CDR3 loop spans 11 amino acids. CDR1 MRHNA and CDR2 SNTAGT come from the germline V gene. The CDR3 DNA follows: TGTGCCAGCAGTGACAACGGCGGCTCCTACTTC. Translated, it gives CASSDNGGSYF.

The V and J genes are TRBV2 and TRBJ2-3; no clear D gene. Trimming shortened V by 3 bases and J by 5 bases, and 9 bases separated the two germline ends. Germline CDR1 and CDR2: SNHLY and FYNNEI. The CDR3 has 13 amino acids. The CDR3 loop is CASSETRQDTQYF. CDR3 in DNA: TGTGCCAGCAGTGAGACACGTCAAGATACGCAGTATTTT.

The chain combines TRBV10-3 with TRBJ1-5; 8 bases are a match to TRBD1. Trimming at V came to 5 bases and at J to 1 base, leaving 4 bases not matched to a gene. There are 15 residues in the CDR3. The V gene's germline CDR1 is ENHRY and CDR2 SYGVKD. The CDR3 bases are TGTGCCATCAGTCCGGACAGGGTAAGCAATCAGCCCCAGCATTTT. This sequence encodes CAISPDRVSNQPQHF.

The J gene is TRBJ2-5, the V gene TRBV7-3; TRBD1 might be the D (6 bases). Germline V CDR1 and CDR2: SGHTA, FQGTGA. With 5 bases removed from V and 6 bases from J, the gap between germline ends came to 13 bases. This CDR3 comprises 13 residues. CDR3 loop: CASSGNRDQTQYF. CDR3 DNA: TGTGCCAGCAGCGGTAACAGGGACCAGACCCAGTACTTC.

J is TRBJ2-1 and V is TRBV11-3; 9 bases align to TRBD2. Unmatched junction bases numbered 7, after V lost 1 base and J lost 9 bases. The CDR3 is 15 residues long. Germline CDR1 and CDR2: SGHNT and YENEEA. CDR3 coding DNA: TGTGCCAGCAGCTTAGTTGCGGGGGGGCCGGTTGAGCAGTTCTTC. Its protein product is CASSLVAGGPVEQFF.

This rearrangement joins TRBV4-1 to TRBJ2-7; D may be TRBD1 (6 bases). From germline, CDR1 is MGHRA and CDR2 YSYEKL. This CDR3 is built from 17 residues. V dropped 4 bases and J dropped 2 bases, with 21 bases sitting between them. The chain's CDR3 is CASSLQPQGILTYEQYF. CDR3 bases: TGCGCCAGCAGCCTCCAACCCCAGGGGATCCTCACCTACGAGCAGTACTTC.

This clone showed up just once. The chain has TRBV30 and TRBJ2-7, with D maybe TRBD2 (7 bases). Germline values: CDR1 GTSNPN, CDR2 SVGIG (reference sequence). This CDR3 contains 13 residues. V lost 0 bases, J lost 6 bases, and 12 bases lay in between. DNA for the CDR3: TGTGCCTGGAGTGTACGGGGGGCGGGCGAGCAGTACTTC. Translated, it gives CAWSVRGAGEQYF.

The CDR3 bases are TGTGCCAGCAGCTTACCGGGACTAGCCATCTACAATGAGCAGTTCTTC. Amino acids: CASSLPGLAIYNEQFF. The chain carries TRBV5-4 and TRBJ2-1, with 9 bases that match TRBD2. The CDR3 has 16 residues. Germline CDR1 reads SGHNT; CDR2 reads YYREEE (reference sequence). Unmatched junction bases numbered 6, after V lost 2 bases and J lost 3 bases.

A single count supports this clone. The chain employs TRBV24-1 and TRBJ2-2, with D perhaps TRBD1 (6 bases). Germline loops: CDR1 KGHDR, CDR2 SFDVKD. The ends were cut back, 6 bases at V and 6 bases at J, with 25 bases in the middle. The CDR3 extends over 18 amino acids. In DNA form, the CDR3 reads TGTGCCACCAGTCCTACAGGGCCCCCCTCCAAGAATGCCGGGGAGCTGTTTTTT. Translation: CATSPTGPPSKNAGELFF.

This rearrangement joins TRBV15 to TRBJ1-5, with a possible D match to TRBD1 (5 bases). Trimming left V 1 base short and J 5 bases short, with 12 bases between. Per germline, CDR1 LNHNV and CDR2 YYDKDF (reference sequence). The CDR3 is 15 residues long. CDR3 loop: CATSRGVGEDQPQHF. The CDR3, as DNA: TGTGCCACCAGCAGAGGAGTAGGGGAAGATCAGCCCCAGCATTTT.

This clone was picked up one time. The gene calls are TRBV4-1 and TRBJ1-1; D might be TRBD1 (6 bases). V dropped 1 base and J dropped 0 bases, with 9 bases sitting between them. The CDR3 is 15 residues long. Germline CDR1 MGHRA, CDR2 YSYEKL. CDR3 in DNA: TGCGCCAGCAGCCAAGGGGGGGCTATGAACACTGAAGCTTTCTTT. Translated, it gives CASSQGGAMNTEAFF.

This rearrangement joins TRBV6-2 or TRBV6-3 to TRBJ1-4; no definite D call. The germline gives CDR1 MNHEY, CDR2 SVGEGT. Trimming pared 3 bases from V and 0 bases from J, leaving 5 bases between. This CDR3 spans 14 amino acids. The DNA for the CDR3 is TGTGCCAGCAGTTATCGTTCAACTAATGAAAAACTGTTTTTT. Translated, it gives CASSYRSTNEKLFF.

The V and J genes are TRBV30 and TRBJ1-1, with D unclear. The CDR3 contains 13 residues. The ends were cut back, 1 base at V and 4 bases at J, with 10 bases in the middle. The germline V gene has CDR1 GTSNPN and CDR2 SVGIG (reference sequence). The chain's CDR3 is CAWSGTLGTEAFF. DNA of the CDR3: TGTGCCTGGAGTGGGACCTTGGGCACTGAAGCTTTCTTT.